These 27 T cell receptor beta chains were sequenced from one sample in a study of technical replicates of blood from a few donors. Method: immunoSEQ multiplex PCR; TCRdb's copy keeps in-frame clones and lacks some. The sample lists tens of thousands of clones; just under 95% were seen once. Sequencing was carried out using T cells isolated from PBMCs. These receptors were obtained from a human donor in good health.

The J gene is TRBJ1-6, the V gene TRBV2, with 7 bases matching TRBD1. The V gene end was trimmed by 4 bases and the J gene end by 10 bases; junction bases not matched to a gene: 7. CDR1 is SNHLY and CDR2 is FYNNEI in the germline V gene. The CDR3 is 14 amino acids. CDR3 residues: CASSVNRGGSPLHF. CDR3 bases: TGTGCCAGCAGTGTGAACAGGGGTGGGTCACCCCTCCACTTT.

The rearrangement uses TRBV30 and TRBJ1-2, with D tentatively TRBD1 (6 bases). This CDR3 region has 13 residues. V was shortened by 2 bases and J by 7 bases, with 14 bases between the two germline ends. The germline CDR1 and CDR2 sequences are GTSNPN and SVGIG (reference sequence). CDR3 loop: CAWSPQGRLGYTF. CDR3 bases: TGTGCCTGGAGTCCTCAGGGGCGCCTTGGCTACACCTTC.

This clone was counted a few times. The genes are TRBV18 and TRBJ1-5; D uncertain. The V gene lost 6 bases and the J gene lost 1 base, with 7 bases spanning the gap. The length of the CDR3 is 13 residues. Germline V CDR1 and CDR2: KGHSH, LQKENI. Here the CDR3 reads CASSEGSNQPQHF. The CDR3 nucleotides read TGTGCCAGCTCTGAGGGAAGCAATCAGCCCCAGCATTTT. Filled out from reference TRBV18 and TRBJ1-5, the complete variable domain reads NAGVMQNPRHLVRRRGQEARLRCSPMKGHSHVYWYRQLPEEGLKFMVYLQKENIIDESGMPKERFSAEFPKEGPSILRIQQVVRGDSAAYFCASSEGSNQPQHFGDGTRLSIL.

V is TRBV4-1 and J is TRBJ1-2; 7 bases fit TRBD1. The CDR3 runs to 14 residues. V lost 0 bases to trimming and J lost 8 bases; unmatched junction nucleotides: 6. Germline values: CDR1 MGHRA, CDR2 YSYEKL. DNA for the CDR3: TGCGCCAGCAGCCAAGATCCGACAGGGAACGGCTACACCTTC. Amino acid sequence: CASSQDPTGNGYTF.

The chain couples TRBV4-1 to TRBJ2-7; 7 nucleotides line up with TRBD1. The CDR3 has 16 residues. J lost 4 bases, V lost 5 bases, and 14 bases had no gene match. Germline V gene sequence: CDR1 MGHRA, CDR2 YSYEKL. For the CDR3, the DNA is TGCGCCAGCAGCAATCCCCAGACAGGGAATCGGTACGAGCAGTACTTC. The encoded protein is CASSNPQTGNRYEQYF.

V is TRBV25-1 and J is TRBJ1-1; 8 bases agree with TRBD1. This CDR3 spans 17 amino acids. J was trimmed by 2 bases and V by 6 bases; bases with no gene match: 14. Germline values: CDR1 MGHDK, CDR2 SYGVNS. The CDR3 region is CASREGPGQGPNTEAFF. The CDR3 DNA sequence: TGTGCCAGCAGGGAGGGTCCCGGACAGGGCCCTAACACTGAAGCTTTCTTT.

The J gene is TRBJ2-5, the V gene TRBV7-9; 10 nucleotides match TRBD2. CDR3 length equals 15 residues. Germline V gene sequence: CDR1 SEHNR, CDR2 FQNEAQ (reference sequence). Germline trimming cut 4 bases from V and 4 bases from J; bases unmatched to any gene: 6. CDR3 sequence reads: CASSSPSGSLETQYF. CDR3 coding DNA: TGTGCCAGCAGCTCTCCTAGCGGGAGCTTAGAGACCCAGTACTTC.

This rearrangement joins TRBV9 to TRBJ1-4; a weak D match, TRBD1 (5 bases). Deletions cut 4 bases from V and 6 bases from J, with 13 bases between. The CDR3 spans 14 residues. Per germline, CDR1 SGDLS and CDR2 YYNGEE. The chain's CDR3 is CASSPRGRDEKLFF. CDR3 nucleotides: TGTGCCAGCAGCCCCCGGGGGAGGGATGAAAAACTGTTTTTT.

V usage is TRBV30 and J usage is TRBJ2-2, with a weak D call TRBD1 (5 bases). The CDR3 spans 16 residues. CDR1 and CDR2 (germline): GTSNPN, SVGIG (reference sequence). V lost 0 bases and J lost 1, with 12 bases in between. The CDR3 here is CAWSVMAGWNTGELFF. Here the CDR3 DNA reads TGTGCCTGGAGTGTAATGGCAGGGTGGAACACCGGGGAGCTGTTTTTT.

The J gene is TRBJ2-7, the V gene TRBV5-6; D is unresolved. The CDR3 consists of 16 residues. The germline gives CDR1 SGHDT, CDR2 YYEEEE. V gave up 1 base and J gave up 2 bases, with 16 bases separating them. This chain's CDR3 is CASSLPGSGETYEQYF. In nucleotides, the CDR3 is TGTGCCAGCAGCTTGCCTGGGTCAGGCGAGACCTACGAGCAGTACTTC.

This chain uses TRBV19 with TRBJ2-7; tentatively, D is TRBD1 (5 bases). Germline V gene data show CDR1 as LNHDA and CDR2 as SQIVND (reference sequence). With 10 bases removed from V and 2 bases from J, the gap between germline ends came to 12 bases. The CDR3 is made up of 12 amino acids. CDR3 nucleotide sequence: TGTGCCACCTCGCAGGGTGCCTACGAGCAGTACTTC. It is translated as CATSQGAYEQYF.

This chain links TRBV6-1 with TRBJ2-7; maybe TRBD2 (6 bases). Per germline, CDR1 MNHNS and CDR2 SASEGT. This CDR3 spans 15 amino acids. Between the trimmed V and J ends, which lost 3 bases and 3 bases, there was a span of 15 bases. CDR3 coding DNA: TGTGCCAGCAGTGATGAGGGCGGGGTGGACTACGAGCAGTACTTC. Protein: CASSDEGGVDYEQYF.

The chain employs TRBV10-2 and TRBJ2-7; the match to TRBD1 covers 8 bases. Trimming took 0 bases from V and 6 from J; bases not matched to a gene: 19. Germline assignment: CDR1 WSHSY and CDR2 SAAADI. This CDR3 has 19 amino acids. DNA for the CDR3: TGCGCCAGCAGTGAGTCGACGGGGTTACAGGGGGGATTGCTCGGCGAGCAGTACTTC. Protein: CASSESTGLQGGLLGEQYF.

This clone was seen only once. The CDR3: CASSFPGSTGELFF. The DNA for the CDR3 is TGTGCCAGCAGTTTTCCCGGGAGCACCGGGGAGCTGTTTTTT. V usage is TRBV27 and J usage is TRBJ2-2; D might be TRBD2 (6 bases). Germline lookup yields CDR1 MNHEY and CDR2 SMNVEV (reference sequence). This CDR3 has 14 amino acids. Trimming shortened V by 3 bases and J by 4 bases, and 9 bases separated the two germline ends.

This rearrangement joins TRBV27 to TRBJ2-3, with 7 bases aligning to TRBD2. Losses at the gene ends were 10 bases for V and 0 bases for J; bases not matched to a gene: 7. CDR3 size: 14 residues. Germline assignment: CDR1 MNHEY and CDR2 SMNVEV (reference sequence). This chain's CDR3 is CATREAPSTDTQYF. The DNA for the CDR3 is TGTGCCACTCGGGAGGCCCCTAGCACAGATACGCAGTATTTT.

The chain carries TRBV7-6 and TRBJ2-3; 11 bases line up with TRBD2. Germline-derived CDR1 and CDR2 are SGHVS and FNYEAQ. J was trimmed by 4 bases and V by 4 bases; bases with no gene match: 4. The CDR3 extends over 15 amino acids. The CDR3 is CASSSTSGSSDTQYF. CDR3 nucleotide sequence: TGTGCCAGCAGCTCCACTAGCGGGAGCTCAGATACGCAGTATTTT.

The rearrangement uses TRBV15 and TRBJ2-7, with a possible D match to TRBD1 (6 bases). Germline V gene data show CDR1 as LNHNV and CDR2 as YYDKDF (reference sequence). There are 15 residues in the CDR3. The germline V and J ends were trimmed by 0 bases and 0 bases, with 9 bases remaining between them. In DNA form, the CDR3 reads TGTGCCACCAGCAGAGACGACAGGACCTCCTACGAGCAGTACTTC. Protein sequence: CATSRDDRTSYEQYF.

The chain joins TRBV29-1 to TRBJ2-7, with D perhaps matching TRBD2 (5 bases). The CDR3 contains 15 residues. The germline CDR1 and CDR2 sequences are SQVTM and ANQGSEA. V was trimmed by 6 bases and J by 2 bases, leaving 20 bases between them. The CDR3 DNA follows: TGCAGCGTCCGAGGGCTGAGCTTAGACACCTACGAGCAGTACTTC. Translated: CSVRGLSLDTYEQYF.

V and J are TRBV2 and TRBJ2-1; 7 bases align to TRBD2. Looked up from germline, CDR1 is SNHLY and CDR2 is FYNNEI. V was pared by 7 bases and J by 1 base, with 10 bases of the junction left unmatched. The CDR3 is 16 residues long. CDR3 nucleotide sequence: TGTGCCAGCACCGAGGGAGGGCTAGCGTCCTACAATGAGCAGTTCTTC. Translating gives CASTEGGLASYNEQFF.

The chain employs TRBV5-1 and TRBJ1-1; D possibly corresponds to TRBD1 (5 bases). V dropped 0 bases and J dropped 3 bases, with 24 bases sitting between them. This CDR3 is 19 amino acids long. CDR1 is SGHRS and CDR2 is YFSETQ in the germline V gene. The CDR3 region is CASSLVSGAAGIGDTEAFF. In DNA form, the CDR3 reads TGCGCCAGCAGCTTGGTTTCTGGTGCGGCAGGAATAGGGGACACTGAAGCTTTCTTT.

The chain has TRBV7-9 and TRBJ1-2; D possibly corresponds to TRBD1 (5 bases). Trimming took 4 bases from V and 7 from J, leaving 13 bases between them. The CDR3 runs 13 residues. Germline V gene sequence: CDR1 SEHNR, CDR2 FQNEAQ (reference sequence). The CDR3 coding sequence is TGTGCCAGCAGCTCAGACGGGGGAGGTGGCTACACCTTC. Its protein product is CASSSDGGGGYTF.

V is TRBV19 and J is TRBJ1-2; 12 bases align to TRBD1. The CDR3 extends over 14 amino acids. Germline V gives CDR1 LNHDA, CDR2 SQIVND (reference sequence). The V segment lost 6 bases and the J segment 3 bases; nucleotides outside the gene matches: 2. The CDR3 DNA sequence: TGTGCCAGTAGCCGGGACAGGGGGCACTATGGCTACACCTTC. Residues: CASSRDRGHYGYTF. The entire variable domain, with the rest obtained from reference TRBV19 and TRBJ1-2, is as follows: DGGITQSPKYLFRKEGQNVTLSCEQNLNHDAMYWYRQDPGQGLRLIYYSQIVNDFQKGDIAEGYSVSREKKESFPLTVTSAQKNPTAFYLCASSRDRGHYGYTFGSGTRLTVV.

J is TRBJ1-2 and V is TRBV2, with D possibly being TRBD1 (5 bases). This CDR3 is built from 18 residues. Germline CDR1 and CDR2: SNHLY and FYNNEI. V lost 4 bases and J lost 5, with 26 bases in between. In nucleotides, the CDR3 is TGTGCCAGCAGTGGCGCTTCCGTGGGGGATCTCGGGGGGTATGGCTACACCTTC. Translating gives CASSGASVGDLGGYGYTF. The full variable domain, with the rest looked up from reference TRBV2 and TRBJ1-2, is EPEVTQTPSHQVTQMGQEVILRCVPISNHLYFYWYRQILGQKVEFLVSFYNNEISEKSEIFDDQFSVERPDGSNFTLKIRSTKLEDSAMYFCASSGASVGDLGGYGYTFGSGTRLTVV.

The chain joins TRBV20-1 to TRBJ2-1; no clear D. The germline V gene has CDR1 DFQATT and CDR2 SNEGSKA (reference sequence). This CDR3 region has 10 residues. Trimming removed 4 bases from V and 10 bases from J, with 8 bases in between. Written as DNA, the CDR3 is TGCAGTGCTATTGATCGGGAGCAGTTCTTC. It yields the protein CSAIDREQFF.

The sample holds one count of this clone. The chain combines TRBV19 with TRBJ1-1; D not certain. The CDR3 contains 14 residues. The V gene's germline CDR1 is LNHDA and CDR2 SQIVND (reference sequence). Trimming removed 3 bases from V and 0 bases from J, with 8 bases in between. CDR3 DNA sequence: TGTGCCAGTAGTATTGGGAGATTGAACACTGAAGCTTTCTTT. Residues: CASSIGRLNTEAFF.

The V and J genes are TRBV9 and TRBJ1-2; 7 bases fit TRBD1. CDR3 length: 13 residues. J gave up 8 bases and V 3 bases, and 7 bases lay outside the gene matches. Germline V gene data show CDR1 as SGDLS and CDR2 as YYNGEE. The CDR3 reads CASSEGAGVGYTF. The CDR3 nucleotides read TGTGCCAGCAGCGAGGGGGCCGGGGTCGGCTACACCTTC.

The chain has TRBV11-2 and TRBJ2-5, with D perhaps matching TRBD2 (6 bases). Germline V gives CDR1 SGHAT, CDR2 FQNNGV. The V gene lost 0 bases and the J gene lost 5 bases, with 19 bases spanning the gap. CDR3 length equals 17 residues. The CDR3: CASSLDSRLGTWETQYF. CDR3 nucleotides: TGTGCCAGCAGCTTAGATAGTCGACTAGGTACCTGGGAGACCCAGTACTTC.